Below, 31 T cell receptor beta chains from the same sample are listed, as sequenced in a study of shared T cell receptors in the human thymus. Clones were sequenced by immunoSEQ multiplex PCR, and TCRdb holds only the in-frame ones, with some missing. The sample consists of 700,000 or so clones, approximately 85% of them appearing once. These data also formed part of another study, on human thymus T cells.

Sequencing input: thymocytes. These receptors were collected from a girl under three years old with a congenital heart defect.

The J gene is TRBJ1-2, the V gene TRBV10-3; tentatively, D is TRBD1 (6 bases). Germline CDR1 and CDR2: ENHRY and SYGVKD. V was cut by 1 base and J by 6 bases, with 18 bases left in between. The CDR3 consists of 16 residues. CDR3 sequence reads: CAISELGPGQKNGYTF. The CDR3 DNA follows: TGTGCCATCAGTGAGTTGGGGCCTGGACAGAAGAATGGCTACACCTTC.

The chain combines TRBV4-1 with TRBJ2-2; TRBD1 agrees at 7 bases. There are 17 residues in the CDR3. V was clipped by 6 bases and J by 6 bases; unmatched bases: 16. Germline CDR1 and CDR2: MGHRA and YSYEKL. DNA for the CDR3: TGCGCCAGCAGTCAGGGTGAAAACAGGGGATCCGCCGGGGAGCTGTTTTTT. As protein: CASSQGENRGSAGELFF.

This chain's CDR3 is CASKFGGSYSTEAFF. CDR3 nucleotide sequence: TGTGCCAGCAAATTCGGGGGAAGTTATAGTACTGAAGCTTTCTTT. The V gene is TRBV28, the J gene TRBJ1-1; maybe TRBD1 (5 bases). The V end was cut by 7 bases, the J end by 5 bases, with 20 bases between. CDR1 is MDHEN, CDR2 SYDVKM, per germline. This CDR3 is built from 15 residues.

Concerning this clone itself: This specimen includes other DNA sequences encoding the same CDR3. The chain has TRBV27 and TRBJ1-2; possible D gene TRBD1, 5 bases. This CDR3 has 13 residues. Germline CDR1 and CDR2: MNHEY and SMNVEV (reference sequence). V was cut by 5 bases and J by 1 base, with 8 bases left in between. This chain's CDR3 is CASSPRGNYGYTF. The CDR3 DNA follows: TGTGCCAGCAGTCCTAGGGGTAACTATGGCTACACCTTC.

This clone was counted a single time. The CDR3 loop reads CASGFTSGGARVQDTQYF. CDR3 in DNA: TGTGCTAGTGGTTTCACTAGCGGGGGGGCGAGAGTTCAAGATACGCAGTATTTT. The rearrangement joins TRBV12-5 to TRBJ2-3; 13 bases agree with TRBD2. This CDR3 contains 18 residues. Germline V gives CDR1 LGHNT, CDR2 FRNRAP. V was pared by 3 bases and J by 5 bases, with 11 bases of the junction left unmatched. Full variable domain (remainder filled in from reference TRBV12-5 and TRBJ2-3): DARVTQTPRHKVTEMGQEVTMRCQPILGHNTVFWYRQTMMQGLELLAYFRNRAPLDDSGMPKDRFSAEMPDATLATLKIQPSEPRDSAVYFCASGFTSGGARVQDTQYFGPGTRLTVL.

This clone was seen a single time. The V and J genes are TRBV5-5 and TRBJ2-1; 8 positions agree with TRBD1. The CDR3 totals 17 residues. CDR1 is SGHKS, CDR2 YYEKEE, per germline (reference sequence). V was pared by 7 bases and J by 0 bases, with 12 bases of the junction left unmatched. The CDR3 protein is CASDSLSGTGSYNEQFF. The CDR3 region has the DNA TGTGCCAGCGATTCATTGTCCGGGACAGGCTCCTACAATGAGCAGTTCTTC.

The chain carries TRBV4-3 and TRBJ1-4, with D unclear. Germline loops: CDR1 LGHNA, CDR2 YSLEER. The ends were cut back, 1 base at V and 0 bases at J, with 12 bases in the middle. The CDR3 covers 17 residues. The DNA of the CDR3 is TGCGCCAGCAGCCAAGGAGGGCCCGTTACAACTAATGAAAAACTGTTTTTT. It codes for CASSQGGPVTTNEKLFF.

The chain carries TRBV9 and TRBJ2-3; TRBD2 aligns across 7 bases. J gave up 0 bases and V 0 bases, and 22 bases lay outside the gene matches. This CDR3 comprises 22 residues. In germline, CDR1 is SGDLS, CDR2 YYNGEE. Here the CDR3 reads CASSVETPPRRGVSNSTDTQYF. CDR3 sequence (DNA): TGTGCCAGCAGCGTAGAGACTCCCCCTCGTCGGGGGGTTTCCAATAGCACAGATACGCAGTATTTT.

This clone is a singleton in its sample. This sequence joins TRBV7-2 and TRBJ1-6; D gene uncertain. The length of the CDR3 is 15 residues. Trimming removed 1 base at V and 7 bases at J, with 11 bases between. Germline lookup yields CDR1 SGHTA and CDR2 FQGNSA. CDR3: CASSLGPPQNSPLHF. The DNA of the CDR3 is TGTGCCAGCAGCTTAGGGCCCCCACAAAATTCACCCCTCCACTTT.

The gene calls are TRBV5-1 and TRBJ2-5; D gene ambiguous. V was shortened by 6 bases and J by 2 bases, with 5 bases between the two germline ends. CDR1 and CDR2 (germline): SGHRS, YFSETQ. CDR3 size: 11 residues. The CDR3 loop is CASTLQETQYF. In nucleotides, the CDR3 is TGCGCCAGCACGTTGCAAGAGACCCAGTACTTC.

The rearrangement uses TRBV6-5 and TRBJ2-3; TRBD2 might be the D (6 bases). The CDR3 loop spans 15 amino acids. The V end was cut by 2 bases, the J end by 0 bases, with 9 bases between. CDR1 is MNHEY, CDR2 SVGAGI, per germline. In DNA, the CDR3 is TGTGCCAGCAGTTACGGAGGGGACAGCACAGATACGCAGTATTTT. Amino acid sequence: CASSYGGDSTDTQYF.

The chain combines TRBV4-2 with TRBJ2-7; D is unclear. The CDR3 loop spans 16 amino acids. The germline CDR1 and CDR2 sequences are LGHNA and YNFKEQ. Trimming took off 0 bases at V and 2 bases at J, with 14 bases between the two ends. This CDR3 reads CASSQDLLAEAYEQYF. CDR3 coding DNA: TGTGCCAGCAGCCAAGATCTTTTGGCCGAGGCCTACGAGCAGTACTTC.

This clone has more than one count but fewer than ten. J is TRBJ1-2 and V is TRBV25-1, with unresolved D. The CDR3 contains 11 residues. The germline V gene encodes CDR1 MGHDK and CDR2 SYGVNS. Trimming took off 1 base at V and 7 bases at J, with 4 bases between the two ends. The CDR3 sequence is CASSEFSGYTF. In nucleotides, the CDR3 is TGTGCCAGCAGTGAATTTAGTGGCTACACCTTC.

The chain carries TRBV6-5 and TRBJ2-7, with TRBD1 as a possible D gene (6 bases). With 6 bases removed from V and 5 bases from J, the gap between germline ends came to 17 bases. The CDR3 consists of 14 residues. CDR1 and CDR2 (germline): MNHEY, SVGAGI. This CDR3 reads CASRPRQGYNEQYF. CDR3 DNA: TGTGCCAGCAGGCCCCGGCAGGGGTATAACGAGCAGTACTTC.

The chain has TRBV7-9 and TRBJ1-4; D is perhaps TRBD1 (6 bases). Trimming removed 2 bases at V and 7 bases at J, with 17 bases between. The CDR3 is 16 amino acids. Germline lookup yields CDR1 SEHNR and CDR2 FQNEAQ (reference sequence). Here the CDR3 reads CASSLKLSWGREKLFF. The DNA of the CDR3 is TGTGCCAGCAGCTTAAAATTATCGTGGGGGCGTGAAAAACTGTTTTTT.

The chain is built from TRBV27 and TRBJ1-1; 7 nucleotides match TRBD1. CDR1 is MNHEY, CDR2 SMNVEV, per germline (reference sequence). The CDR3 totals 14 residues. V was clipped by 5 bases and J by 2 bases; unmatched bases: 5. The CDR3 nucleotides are TGTGCCAGCAGTACAGGGGCCTTAAACACTGAAGCTTTCTTT. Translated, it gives CASSTGALNTEAFF.

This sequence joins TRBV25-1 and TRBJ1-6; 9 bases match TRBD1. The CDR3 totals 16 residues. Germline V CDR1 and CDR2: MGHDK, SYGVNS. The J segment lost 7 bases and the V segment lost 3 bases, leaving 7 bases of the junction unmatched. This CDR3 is CASSEPGDRANSPLHF. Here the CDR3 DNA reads TGTGCCAGCAGTGAGCCCGGGGACAGGGCCAATTCACCCCTCCACTTT.

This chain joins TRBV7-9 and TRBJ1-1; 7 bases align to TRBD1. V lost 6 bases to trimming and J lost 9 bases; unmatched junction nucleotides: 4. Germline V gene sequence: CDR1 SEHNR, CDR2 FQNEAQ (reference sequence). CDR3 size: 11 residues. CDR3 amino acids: CASRGQTKAFF. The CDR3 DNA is TGTGCCAGCAGGGGACAGACAAAAGCTTTCTTT.

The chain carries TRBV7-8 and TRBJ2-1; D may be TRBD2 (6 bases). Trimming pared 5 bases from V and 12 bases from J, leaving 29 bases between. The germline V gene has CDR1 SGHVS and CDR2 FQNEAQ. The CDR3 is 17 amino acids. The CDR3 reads CASSPTGGGDILLRQFF. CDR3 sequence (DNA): TGTGCCAGCAGCCCCACCGGGGGAGGTGACATCCTCCTAAGGCAGTTCTTC.

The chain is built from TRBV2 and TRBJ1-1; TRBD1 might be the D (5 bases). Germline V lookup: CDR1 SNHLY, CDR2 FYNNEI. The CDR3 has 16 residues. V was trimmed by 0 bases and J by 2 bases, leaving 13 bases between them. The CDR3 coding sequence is TGTGCCAGCAGTGAAGCCGGGGGTGGGCCAAACACTGAAGCTTTCTTT. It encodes CASSEAGGGPNTEAFF. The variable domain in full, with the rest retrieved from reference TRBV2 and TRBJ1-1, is EPEVTQTPSHQVTQMGQEVILRCVPISNHLYFYWYRQILGQKVEFLVSFYNNEISEKSEIFDDQFSVERPDGSNFTLKIRSTKLEDSAMYFCASSEAGGGPNTEAFFGQGTRLTVV.

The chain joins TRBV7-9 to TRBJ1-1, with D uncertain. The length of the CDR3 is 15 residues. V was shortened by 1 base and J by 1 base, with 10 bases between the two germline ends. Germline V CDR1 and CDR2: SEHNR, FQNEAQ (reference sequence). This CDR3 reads CASSLDRSENTEAFF. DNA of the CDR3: TGTGCCAGCAGCTTAGATCGCAGCGAGAACACTGAAGCTTTCTTT. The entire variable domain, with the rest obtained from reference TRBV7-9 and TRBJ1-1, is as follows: DTGVSQNPRHKITKRGQNVTFRCDPISEHNRLYWYRQTLGQGPEFLTYFQNEAQLEKSRLLSDRFSAERPKGSFSTLEIQRTEQGDSAMYLCASSLDRSENTEAFFGQGTRLTVV.

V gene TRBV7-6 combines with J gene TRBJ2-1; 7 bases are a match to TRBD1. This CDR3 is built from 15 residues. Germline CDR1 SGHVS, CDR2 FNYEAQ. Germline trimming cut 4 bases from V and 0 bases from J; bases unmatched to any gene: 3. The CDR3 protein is CASSYRDSSYNEQFF. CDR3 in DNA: TGTGCCAGCAGCTACCGGGACAGCTCCTACAATGAGCAGTTCTTC.

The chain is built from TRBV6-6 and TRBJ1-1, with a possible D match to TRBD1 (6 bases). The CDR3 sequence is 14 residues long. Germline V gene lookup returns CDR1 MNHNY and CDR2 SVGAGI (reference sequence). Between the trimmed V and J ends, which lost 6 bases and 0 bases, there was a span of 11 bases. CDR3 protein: CASSGQIMNTEAFF. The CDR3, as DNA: TGTGCCAGCAGCGGACAGATCATGAACACTGAAGCTTTCTTT.

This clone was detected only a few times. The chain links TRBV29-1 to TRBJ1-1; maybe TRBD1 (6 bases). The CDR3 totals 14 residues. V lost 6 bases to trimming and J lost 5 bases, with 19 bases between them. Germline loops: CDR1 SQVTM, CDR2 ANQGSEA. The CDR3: CSVEFRTVTTEAFF. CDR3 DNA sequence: TGCAGCGTCGAATTCCGGACAGTGACGACTGAAGCTTTCTTT.

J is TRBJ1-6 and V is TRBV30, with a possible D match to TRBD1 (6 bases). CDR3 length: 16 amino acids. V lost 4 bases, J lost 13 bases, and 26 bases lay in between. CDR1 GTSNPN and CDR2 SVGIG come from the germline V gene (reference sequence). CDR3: CAWNDRKSSYNPPLHF. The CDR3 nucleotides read TGTGCCTGGAATGACAGGAAGAGCTCCTATAATCCCCCCCTCCACTTT.

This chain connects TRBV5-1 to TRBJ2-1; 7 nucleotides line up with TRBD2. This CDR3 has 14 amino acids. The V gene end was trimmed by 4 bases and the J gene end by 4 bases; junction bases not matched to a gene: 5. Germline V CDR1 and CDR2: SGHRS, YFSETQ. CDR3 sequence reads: CASSPGGAYNEQFF. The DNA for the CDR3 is TGCGCCAGCAGCCCGGGAGGCGCTTACAATGAGCAGTTCTTC.

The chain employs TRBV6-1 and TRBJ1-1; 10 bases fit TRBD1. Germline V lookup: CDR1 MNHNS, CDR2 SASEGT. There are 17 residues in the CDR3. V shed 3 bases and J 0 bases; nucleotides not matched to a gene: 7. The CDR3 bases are TGTGCCAGCAGTGACATACGGACAGGGGGAATGAACACTGAAGCTTTCTTT. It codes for CASSDIRTGGMNTEAFF.

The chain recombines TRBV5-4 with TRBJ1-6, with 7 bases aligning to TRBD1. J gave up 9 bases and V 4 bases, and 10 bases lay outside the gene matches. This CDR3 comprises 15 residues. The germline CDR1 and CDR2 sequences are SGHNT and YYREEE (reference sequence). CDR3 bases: TGTGCCAGCAGCCATGACGGGACAGAACCTTCACCCCTCCACTTT. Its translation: CASSHDGTEPSPLHF.

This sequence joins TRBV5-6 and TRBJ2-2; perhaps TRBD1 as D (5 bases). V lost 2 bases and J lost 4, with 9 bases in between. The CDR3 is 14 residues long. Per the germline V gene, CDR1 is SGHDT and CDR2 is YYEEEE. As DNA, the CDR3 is TGTGCCAGCAGCTTTGCGCAGGGCACCGGGGAGCTGTTTTTT. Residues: CASSFAQGTGELFF.

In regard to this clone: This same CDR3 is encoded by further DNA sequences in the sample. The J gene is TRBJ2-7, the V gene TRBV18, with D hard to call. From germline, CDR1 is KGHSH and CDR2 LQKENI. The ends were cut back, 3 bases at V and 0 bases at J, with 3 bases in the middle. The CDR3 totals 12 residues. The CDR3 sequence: CASSPSSYEQYF. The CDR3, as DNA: TGTGCCAGCTCACCGAGCTCCTACGAGCAGTACTTC. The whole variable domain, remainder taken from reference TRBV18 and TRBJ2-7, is NAGVMQNPRHLVRRRGQEARLRCSPMKGHSHVYWYRQLPEEGLKFMVYLQKENIIDESGMPKERFSAEFPKEGPSILRIQQVVRGDSAAYFCASSPSSYEQYFGPGTRLTVT.

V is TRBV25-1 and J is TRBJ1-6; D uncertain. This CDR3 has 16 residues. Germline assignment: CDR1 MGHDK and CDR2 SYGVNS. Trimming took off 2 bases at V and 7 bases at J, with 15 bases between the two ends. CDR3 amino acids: CASSEPTPAGNSPLHF. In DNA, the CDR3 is TGTGCCAGCAGTGAACCCACCCCCGCGGGCAATTCACCCCTCCACTTT.